Presented here are 18 T cell receptor beta chains from one specimen sequenced in a study of blood T cell repertoires in COVID-19. Assay used: immunoSEQ multiplex PCR; TCRdb lists only in-frame clones, some missing. This table holds 220,000 or so clones, roughly 89% found once. The sample comprised PBMCs or T cells enriched from blood (not recorded which). Receptors originate from a woman aged 40 to 55 who had recovered from COVID-19.

This chain connects TRBV20-1 to TRBJ1-5, with TRBD1 matching over 7 bases. V dropped 3 bases and J dropped 4; count of bases not matched to a gene: 3. This CDR3 region has 13 residues. Germline lookup yields CDR1 DFQATT and CDR2 SNEGSKA (reference sequence). The CDR3 DNA sequence: TGCAGTGCTAGTATACAGGGGAATCAGCCCCAGCATTTT. Amino acid sequence: CSASIQGNQPQHF.

The chain recombines TRBV30 with TRBJ1-2, with TRBD1 identical over 8 bases. Germline V gene data show CDR1 as GTSNPN and CDR2 as SVGIG (reference sequence). The length of the CDR3 is 14 residues. V shed 2 bases and J 7 bases; nucleotides not matched to a gene: 9. For the CDR3, the DNA is TGTGCCTGGAGTCCGTGGGACAGGACCCCTGGCTACACCTTC. It yields the protein CAWSPWDRTPGYTF.

The rearrangement links TRBV28 to TRBJ2-3; 9 positions match TRBD2. After removal of 5 bases from V and 1 base from J, the junction contained 7 bases not matched to a gene. The CDR3 spans 16 residues. CDR1 is MDHEN, CDR2 SYDVKM, per germline. The CDR3 reads CASSLLAGQGTDTQYF. The CDR3 DNA follows: TGTGCCAGCAGTCTTCTAGCGGGACAAGGCACAGATACGCAGTATTTT.

This clone was seen only once. V is TRBV28 and J is TRBJ1-1, with D unclear. This CDR3 has 13 residues. Trimming removed 1 base from V and 7 bases from J, with 10 bases in between. The germline V gene has CDR1 MDHEN and CDR2 SYDVKM. The CDR3 loop is CASSLSGRSEAFF. The CDR3 bases are TGTGCCAGCAGTTTATCCGGTAGGAGTGAAGCTTTCTTT.

The chain's CDR3 is CASSPRGGKDTGELFF. DNA of the CDR3: TGTGCCAGCAGCCCCCGGGGCGGGAAGGACACCGGGGAGCTGTTTTTT. V gene TRBV28 combines with J gene TRBJ2-2; tentatively, D is TRBD2 (6 bases). V was clipped by 6 bases and J by 3 bases, with 17 bases between them. The CDR3 contains 16 residues. Per germline, CDR1 MDHEN and CDR2 SYDVKM.

The chain recombines TRBV24-1 with TRBJ2-3; D is possibly TRBD1 (7 bases). In germline, CDR1 is KGHDR, CDR2 SFDVKD. Trimming cost V 3 bases and J 2 bases, with 23 bases left between them. The CDR3 is 19 amino acids. CDR3 sequence (DNA): TGTGCCACCAGTGATCCGACAGGGTCCGGGACTGTGAACACAGATACGCAGTATTTT. This codes for CATSDPTGSGTVNTDTQYF.

The CDR3 is CASSSGTVNEKLFF. The CDR3 bases are TGTGCCAGCAGTTCTGGGACAGTTAATGAAAAACTGTTTTTT. This chain uses TRBV7-2 with TRBJ1-4; TRBD1 aligns across 7 bases. The CDR3 is 14 residues long. Germline V lookup: CDR1 SGHTA, CDR2 FQGNSA. V lost 6 bases to trimming and J lost 4 bases; unmatched junction nucleotides: 5.

V is TRBV7-8 and J is TRBJ1-5; D is possibly TRBD1 (5 bases). V was shortened by 0 bases and J by 4 bases, with 7 bases between the two germline ends. This CDR3 has 14 amino acids. In germline, CDR1 is SGHVS, CDR2 FQNEAQ. The CDR3 DNA sequence: TGTGCCAGCAGCTTAGCACAGGCGAATCAGCCCCAGCATTTT. This translates into CASSLAQANQPQHF.

The rearrangement uses TRBV27 and TRBJ1-6; D gene unclear. V was cut by 3 bases and J by 0 bases, with 15 bases left in between. This CDR3 region has 18 residues. Per germline, CDR1 MNHEY and CDR2 SMNVEV (reference sequence). CDR3 nucleotides: TGTGCCAGCAGTTTTAGAGCAGCGAGCAGCTCCTATAATTCACCCCTCCACTTT. The encoded protein is CASSFRAASSSYNSPLHF.

The V and J genes are TRBV7-2 and TRBJ2-1; a possible D gene is TRBD1 (5 bases). The CDR3 runs 17 residues. CDR1 and CDR2 from the germline V gene are SGHTA and FQGNSA. The germline V and J ends were trimmed by 4 bases and 7 bases, with 23 bases remaining between them. The CDR3 nucleotides read TGTGCCAGCAGCTCCCATATGGACCAGGGCTTGGGGAATGAGCAGTTCTTC. This gives the protein CASSSHMDQGLGNEQFF.

The J gene is TRBJ2-1, the V gene TRBV21-1; the table's TRBD2 call for D was not verified on the DNA. TRBV21-1 is classified as a pseudogene. There are 14 residues in the CDR3. The CDR3 coding sequence is TGTGCCAGCAGATTACTATCCTGCCTAAATGAGCAGTTCTTC. Its protein product is CASRLLSCLNEQFF.

This clone was found once. The chain combines TRBV7-9 with TRBJ2-2, with TRBD2 identical over 15 bases. The CDR3 length is 16 residues. V was clipped by 3 bases and J by 5 bases; unmatched bases: 1. Looked up from germline, CDR1 is SEHNR and CDR2 is FQNEAQ (reference sequence). CDR3 sequence (DNA): TGTGCCAGCAGCTTCGGACTAGCGGGAGGGACCGGGGAGCTGTTTTTT. Its protein is CASSFGLAGGTGELFF.

The chain recombines TRBV4-1 with TRBJ1-1; D might be TRBD1 (5 bases). V gave up 4 bases and J gave up 4 bases, with 13 bases separating them. Germline CDR1 is MGHRA and CDR2 is YSYEKL. The CDR3 runs 14 residues. CDR3 DNA: TGCGCCAGCAGCCTAGGGGAACGTGGCACTGAAGCTTTCTTT. This encodes CASSLGERGTEAFF.

V usage is TRBV4-2 and J usage is TRBJ2-7; D is unresolved. From germline, CDR1 is LGHNA and CDR2 YNFKEQ. CDR3 length equals 13 residues. The V and J ends lost 0 bases and 1 base respectively, with 4 bases between them. The chain's CDR3 is CASSQERSYEQYF. In DNA form, the CDR3 reads TGTGCCAGCAGCCAAGAGCGTTCCTACGAGCAGTACTTC.

The chain joins TRBV7-2 to TRBJ1-1, with D hard to call. The CDR3 consists of 12 residues. Per germline, CDR1 SGHTA and CDR2 FQGNSA. V was trimmed by 0 bases and J by 11 bases, leaving 10 bases between them. The CDR3 protein is CASSLARRGAFF. The CDR3 coding sequence is TGTGCCAGCAGCTTAGCGAGGAGAGGCGCTTTCTTT. Together with reference TRBV7-2 and TRBJ1-1, the CDR3 gives the full variable domain: GAGVSQSPSNKVTEKGKDVELRCDPISGHTALYWYRQSLGQGLEFLIYFQGNSAPDKSGLPSDRFSAERTGGSVSTLTIQRTQQEDSAVYLCASSLARRGAFFGQGTRLTVV.

This clone has just one count. The chain couples TRBV19 to TRBJ1-2, with D perhaps matching TRBD1 (5 bases). This CDR3 has 16 amino acids. V dropped 4 bases and J dropped 3 bases, with 18 bases sitting between them. Germline CDR1 reads LNHDA; CDR2 reads SQIVND (reference sequence). CDR3 sequence reads: CASSNLRRGAHYGYTF. The CDR3 bases are TGTGCCAGTAGTAATCTCCGGAGGGGCGCCCACTATGGCTACACCTTC.

The CDR3 DNA is TGTGCCACCGAGGAGACAGGGGTGTTTTTCAATCAGCCCCAGCATTTT. Translated, it gives CATEETGVFFNQPQHF. The V and J genes are TRBV9 and TRBJ1-5; the match to TRBD1 covers 8 bases. Germline V gene data show CDR1 as SGDLS and CDR2 as YYNGEE. V gave up 9 bases and J gave up 3 bases; unmatched junction bases: 14. The length of the CDR3 is 16 residues.

Details on this clone: Mismatch with germline at one junction end may stem from a read error. V usage is TRBV18 and J usage is TRBJ1-1; perhaps TRBD1 as D (6 bases). Germline V gives CDR1 KGHSH, CDR2 LQKENI. This CDR3 is 14 amino acids long. The CDR3 spells CASSQQGQNTEAFF. CDR3 DNA sequence: TGTGCCAGTTCACAGCAGGGACAGAACACTGAAGCTTTCTTT.